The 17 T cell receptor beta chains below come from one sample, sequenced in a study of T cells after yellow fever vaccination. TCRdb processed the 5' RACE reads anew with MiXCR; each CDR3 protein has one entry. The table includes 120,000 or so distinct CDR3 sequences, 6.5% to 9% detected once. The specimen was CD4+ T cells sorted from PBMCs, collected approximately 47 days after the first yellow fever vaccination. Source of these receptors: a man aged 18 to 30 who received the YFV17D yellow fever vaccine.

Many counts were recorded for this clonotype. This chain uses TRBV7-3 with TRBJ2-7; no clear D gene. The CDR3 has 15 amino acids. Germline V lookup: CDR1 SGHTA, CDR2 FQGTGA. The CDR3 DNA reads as TGTGCCAGCAGCTTAAGTCGACCCCAGTCCTCCGAGCAGTACGTC. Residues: CASSLSRPQSSEQYV.

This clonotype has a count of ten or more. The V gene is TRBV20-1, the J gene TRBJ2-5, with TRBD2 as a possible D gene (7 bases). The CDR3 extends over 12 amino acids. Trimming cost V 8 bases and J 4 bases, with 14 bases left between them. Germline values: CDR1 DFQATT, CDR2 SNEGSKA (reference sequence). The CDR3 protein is CSPKGGGETQYF. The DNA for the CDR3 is TGCAGTCCCAAAGGGGGGGGAGAGACCCAGTACTTC.

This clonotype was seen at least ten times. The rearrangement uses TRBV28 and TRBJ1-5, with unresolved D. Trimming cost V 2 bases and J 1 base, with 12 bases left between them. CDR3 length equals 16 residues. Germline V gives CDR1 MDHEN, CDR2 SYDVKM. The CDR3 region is CASSLVPATSNQPQHF. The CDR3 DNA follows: TGTGCCAGCAGTTTAGTACCTGCGACCAGCAATCAGCCCCAGCATTTT.

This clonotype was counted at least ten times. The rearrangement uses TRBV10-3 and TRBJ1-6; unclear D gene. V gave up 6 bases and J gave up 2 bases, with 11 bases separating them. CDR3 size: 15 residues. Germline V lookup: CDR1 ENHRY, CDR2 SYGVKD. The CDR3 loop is CAIRYQITYNSPLHF. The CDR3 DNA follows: TGTGCCATCAGGTACCAGATCACCTATAATTCACCCCTCCACTTT.

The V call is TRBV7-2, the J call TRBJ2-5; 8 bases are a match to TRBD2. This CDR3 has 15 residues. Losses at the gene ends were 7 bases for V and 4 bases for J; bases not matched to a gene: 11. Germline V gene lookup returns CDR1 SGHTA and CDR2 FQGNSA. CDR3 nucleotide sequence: TGTGCCAGCACCCTGCCGGGCGGGGGGCCAGAGACCCAGTACTTC. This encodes CASTLPGGGPETQYF.

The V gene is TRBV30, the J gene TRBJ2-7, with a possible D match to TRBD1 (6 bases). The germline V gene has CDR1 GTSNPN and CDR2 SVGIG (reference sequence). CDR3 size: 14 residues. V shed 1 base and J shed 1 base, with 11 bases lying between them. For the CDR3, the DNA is TGTGCCTGGAGTGCGGTACAGGGATCCTACGAGCAGTACTTC. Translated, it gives CAWSAVQGSYEQYF.

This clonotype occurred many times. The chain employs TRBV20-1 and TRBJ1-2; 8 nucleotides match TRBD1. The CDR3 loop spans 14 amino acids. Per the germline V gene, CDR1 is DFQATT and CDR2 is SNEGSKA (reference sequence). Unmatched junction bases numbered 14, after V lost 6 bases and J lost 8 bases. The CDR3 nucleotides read TGCAGTGCGAGACAGGGGTTCGTAATCGAGGGCTACACCTTC. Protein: CSARQGFVIEGYTF.

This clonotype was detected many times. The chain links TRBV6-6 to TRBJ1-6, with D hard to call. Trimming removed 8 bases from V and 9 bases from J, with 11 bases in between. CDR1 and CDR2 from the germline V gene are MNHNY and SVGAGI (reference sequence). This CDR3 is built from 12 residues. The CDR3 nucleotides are TGTGCCAGCGGCCAGGATAGTTCACCCCTCCACTTT. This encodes CASGQDSSPLHF.

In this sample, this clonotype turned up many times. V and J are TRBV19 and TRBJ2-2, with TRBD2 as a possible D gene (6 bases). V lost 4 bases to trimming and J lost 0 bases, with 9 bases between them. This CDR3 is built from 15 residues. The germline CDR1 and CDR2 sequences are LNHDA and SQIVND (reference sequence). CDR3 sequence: CASSRRGSNTGELFF. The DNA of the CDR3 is TGTGCCAGTAGTAGGAGGGGATCGAACACCGGGGAGCTGTTTTTT.

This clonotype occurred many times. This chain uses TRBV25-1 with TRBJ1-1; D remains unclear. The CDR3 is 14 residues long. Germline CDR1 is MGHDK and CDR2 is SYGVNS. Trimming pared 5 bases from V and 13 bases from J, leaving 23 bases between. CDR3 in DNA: TGTGCCAGCAGTCGACACATAGGGCCCTCGTCCTTTTTCTTT. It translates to CASSRHIGPSSFFF. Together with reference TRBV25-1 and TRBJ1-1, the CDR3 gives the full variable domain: EADIYQTPRYLVIGTGKKITLECSQTMGHDKMYWYQQDPGMELHLIHYSYGVNSTEKGDLSSESTVSRIRTEHFPLTLESARPSHTSQYLCASSRHIGPSSFFFGQGTRLTVV.

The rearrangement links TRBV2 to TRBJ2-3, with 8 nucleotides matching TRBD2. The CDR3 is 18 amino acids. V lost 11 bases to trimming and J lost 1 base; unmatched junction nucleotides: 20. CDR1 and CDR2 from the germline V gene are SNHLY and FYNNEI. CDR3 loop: CAFSLALRSGGGTDTQYF. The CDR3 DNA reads TGTGCCTTCAGTTTAGCGCTTAGGAGCGGGGGAGGCACAGATACGCAGTATTTT.

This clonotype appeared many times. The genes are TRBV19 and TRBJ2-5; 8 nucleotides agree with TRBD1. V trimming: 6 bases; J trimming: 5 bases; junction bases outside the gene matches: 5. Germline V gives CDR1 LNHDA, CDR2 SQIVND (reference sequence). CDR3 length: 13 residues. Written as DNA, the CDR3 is TGTGCCAGTAGAAGACAGGGGTACGAGACCCAGTACTTC. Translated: CASRRQGYETQYF.

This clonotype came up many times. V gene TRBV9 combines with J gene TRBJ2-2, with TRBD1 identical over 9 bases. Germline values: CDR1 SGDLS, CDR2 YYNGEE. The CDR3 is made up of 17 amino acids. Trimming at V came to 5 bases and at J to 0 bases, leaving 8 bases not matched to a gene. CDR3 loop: CASSTSRTGANTGELFF. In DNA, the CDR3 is TGTGCCAGCAGTACCTCGAGGACAGGGGCGAACACCGGGGAGCTGTTTTTT. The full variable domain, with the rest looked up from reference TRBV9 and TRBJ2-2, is DSGVTQTPKHLITATGQRVTLRCSPRSGDLSVYWYQQSLDQGLQFLIQYYNGEERAKGNILERFSAQQFPDLHSELNLSSLELGDSALYFCASSTSRTGANTGELFFGEGSRLTVL.

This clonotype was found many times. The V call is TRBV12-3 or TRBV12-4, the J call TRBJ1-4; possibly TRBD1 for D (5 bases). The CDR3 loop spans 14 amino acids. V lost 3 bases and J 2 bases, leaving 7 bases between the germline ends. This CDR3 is CASSFGATNEKLFF. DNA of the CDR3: TGTGCCAGCAGTTTTGGGGCTACTAATGAAAAACTGTTTTTT.

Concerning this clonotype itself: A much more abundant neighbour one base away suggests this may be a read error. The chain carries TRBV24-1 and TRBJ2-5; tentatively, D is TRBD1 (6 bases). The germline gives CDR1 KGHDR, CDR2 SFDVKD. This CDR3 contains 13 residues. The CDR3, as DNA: TGTGTCACCAGTGAGCCGGACAGAGAGACCCAGTACTTC. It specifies CVTSEPDRETQYF.

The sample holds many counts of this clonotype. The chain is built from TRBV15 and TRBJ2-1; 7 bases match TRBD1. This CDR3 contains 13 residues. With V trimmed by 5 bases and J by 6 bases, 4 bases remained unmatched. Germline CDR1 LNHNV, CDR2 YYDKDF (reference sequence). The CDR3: CATSRDRFNEQFF. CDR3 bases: TGTGCCACCAGCCGGGACAGATTCAATGAGCAGTTCTTC.

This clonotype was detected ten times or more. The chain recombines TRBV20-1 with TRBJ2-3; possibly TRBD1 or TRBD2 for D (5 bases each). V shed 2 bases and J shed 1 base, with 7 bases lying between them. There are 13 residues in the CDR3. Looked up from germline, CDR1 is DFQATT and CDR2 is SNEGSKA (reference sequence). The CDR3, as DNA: TGCAGTGCTAGACTGGGGGGCACAGATACGCAGTATTTT. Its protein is CSARLGGTDTQYF.